This paragraph covers one TCR beta chain sequence. Its target is unknown. These data originate in a study of PD-L1 blockade in urothelial cancer. Study-wide background: Patients previously received 0 to 3 chemotherapy regimens. At 6 weeks and at 3 weeks (second dose) after treatment start, blood was analyzed.

TCR analog templates of synthetic origin were spiked into each PCR. TCRdb's table, derived via immunoSEQ multiplex PCR, lists solely in-frame clones and lacks some. The data contain 90,000 to 120,000 clones, about 90% of them seen just once; the ten biggest clones take up around 0.92%. Study-wide results and limits: Better progression-free and overall survival followed lower pretreatment blood clonality.

Trimming stripped 4 bases from V and 0 bases from J, with 8 bases between. Germline CDR1 SGDLS, CDR2 YYNGEE. The CDR3 sequence is 14 residues long. This rearrangement joins TRBV9 to TRBJ2-1, with TRBD2 as a possible D gene (5 bases). This receptor was obtained from an elderly woman with urothelial cancer. Material: PBMCs, obtained around atezolizumab (anti-PD-L1) treatment. The CDR3 DNA is TGTGCCAGCAGCCCGGGATTCTCCTACAATGAGCAGTTCTTC. Translated, it gives CASSPGFSYNEQFF.